Shown below are 32 T cell receptor beta chains from a single sample sequenced in a study of blood T cell repertoires in COVID-19. The repertoire was sequenced with immunoSEQ multiplex PCR; TCRdb's copy has only in-frame clones and lacks some. Of 250,000 or so clones in the sample, under 90% are singletons; the top ten hold about 1.7%. Sequencing was carried out using PBMCs or T cells enriched from blood (not recorded which). The source is a man aged 35 to 55 who had recovered from COVID-19.

V usage is TRBV6-5 and J usage is TRBJ1-4; 8 nucleotides align to TRBD1. The trim removed 0 bases at V and 8 bases at J, leaving 8 bases unmatched. The CDR3 is 16 amino acids. Germline loops: CDR1 MNHEY, CDR2 SVGAGI. The CDR3 DNA reads TGTGCCAGCAGTTACTCGTATGGACAGGGAGACGAAAAACTGTTTTTT. Translation: CASSYSYGQGDEKLFF.

The chain employs TRBV4-3 and TRBJ1-1; D gene ambiguous. The germline gives CDR1 LGHNA, CDR2 YSLEER. The germline V and J ends were trimmed by 5 bases and 8 bases, with 12 bases remaining between them. There are 12 residues in the CDR3. The CDR3 spells CASSYAGSEAFF. The CDR3 DNA is TGCGCCAGCAGCTACGCCGGGTCAGAAGCTTTCTTT.

The chain joins TRBV27 to TRBJ2-3; 8 bases are shared with TRBD1. The ends lost 2 bases at V and 3 bases at J; junction bases unmatched: 10. Germline CDR1 and CDR2: MNHEY and SMNVEV (reference sequence). The CDR3 contains 17 residues. The CDR3 here is CASSLHHSGGTTDTQYF. DNA for the CDR3: TGTGCCAGCAGTTTACATCATTCAGGGGGCACGACAGATACGCAGTATTTT.

This chain joins TRBV6-5 and TRBJ1-5; 8 positions match TRBD1. Germline CDR1 MNHEY, CDR2 SVGAGI. The CDR3 consists of 13 residues. Trimming cost V 8 bases and J 6 bases; bases outside gene matches: 6. CDR3 sequence: CASDRGGVQPQHF. The CDR3, as DNA: TGTGCCAGCGACAGGGGAGGCGTTCAGCCCCAGCATTTT.

V and J are TRBV6-5 and TRBJ1-2; TRBD1 matches 10 bases. V lost 6 bases to trimming and J lost 6 bases; unmatched junction nucleotides: 7. Per germline, CDR1 MNHEY and CDR2 SVGAGI. The CDR3 is 14 amino acids. The CDR3 here is CASSSGQGLNGYTF. DNA of the CDR3: TGTGCCAGCAGCTCGGGACAGGGGTTAAATGGCTACACCTTC.

The chain joins TRBV28 to TRBJ1-6; 8 nucleotides agree with TRBD1. CDR3 length equals 14 residues. The V and J ends lost 6 bases and 9 bases, in that order; junction bases with no gene match: 7. Germline loops: CDR1 MDHEN, CDR2 SYDVKM. In DNA, the CDR3 is TGTGCCAGCAGCCACGGGCAGGGGGCTTCACCCCTCCACTTT. It yields the protein CASSHGQGASPLHF.

This clone appeared a few times. The CDR3 sequence: CASSLAQGLWAFF. In DNA form, the CDR3 reads TGTGCCAGCAGTTTAGCGCAGGGTCTCTGGGCTTTCTTT. V is TRBV12-3 or TRBV12-4 and J is TRBJ1-1; TRBD1 is a possible D gene (5 bases). V lost 0 bases, J lost 11 bases, and 13 bases lay in between. The CDR3 runs to 13 residues.

The chain uses TRBV28 and TRBJ2-1, with 11 nucleotides matching TRBD2. This CDR3 is built from 15 residues. V gave up 4 bases and J gave up 7 bases; unmatched junction bases: 6. Germline V gene lookup returns CDR1 MDHEN and CDR2 SYDVKM. The CDR3 sequence: CASSSPSSGRNEQFF. CDR3 nucleotides: TGTGCCAGCAGTTCCCCCTCTAGCGGGAGGAATGAGCAGTTCTTC.

This clone was counted a single time. The V call is TRBV27, the J call TRBJ2-7; 10 positions match TRBD1. The CDR3 totals 16 residues. Germline V gene data show CDR1 as MNHEY and CDR2 as SMNVEV (reference sequence). Trimming at V came to 2 bases and at J to 7 bases, leaving 11 bases not matched to a gene. The CDR3 reads CASSLRGTGEGGEQYF. CDR3 in DNA: TGTGCCAGCAGTTTACGCGGGACAGGGGAAGGAGGGGAGCAGTACTTC.

The chain is built from TRBV2 and TRBJ1-1; maybe TRBD1 (6 bases). Trimming took off 2 bases at V and 1 base at J, with 11 bases between the two ends. The germline CDR1 and CDR2 sequences are SNHLY and FYNNEI. The length of the CDR3 is 15 residues. CDR3 sequence (DNA): TGTGCCAGCAGTGAACAGGGGACATCGAACACTGAAGCTTTCTTT. Residues: CASSEQGTSNTEAFF.

The CDR3 sequence: CASSQYWQGAYEQYF. The CDR3 DNA follows: TGTGCCAGCAGCCAATATTGGCAGGGGGCTTACGAGCAGTACTTC. The chain recombines TRBV3-1 (or the pseudogene TRBV3-2) with TRBJ2-7, with 8 bases fitting TRBD1. Germline assignment: CDR1 LGHDT and CDR2 YNNKEL (reference sequence). V lost 2 bases and J lost 4; bases outside the gene matches: 7. This CDR3 region has 15 residues.

The chain joins TRBV5-1 to TRBJ2-1; D possibly corresponds to TRBD2 (5 bases). This CDR3 has 16 amino acids. V lost 0 bases and J 4 bases, leaving 14 bases between the germline ends. The germline V gene has CDR1 SGHRS and CDR2 YFSETQ. CDR3 DNA sequence: TGCGCCAGCAGCTTGGGGACTCCCAACCCTTACAATGAGCAGTTCTTC. As protein: CASSLGTPNPYNEQFF. Combining the CDR3 with reference TRBV5-1 and TRBJ2-1 gives the whole variable domain KAGVTQTPRYLIKTRGQQVTLSCSPISGHRSVSWYQQTPGQGLQFLFEYFSETQRNKGNFPGRFSGRQFSNSRSEMNVSTLELGDSALYLCASSLGTPNPYNEQFFGPGTRLTVL.

The CDR3 loop is CASSLDPGVPYEQYF. The CDR3 DNA reads TGTGCCAGCAGCTTGGATCCGGGAGTCCCCTACGAGCAGTACTTC. The gene calls are TRBV5-4 and TRBJ2-7; perhaps TRBD2 as D (6 bases). Germline assignment: CDR1 SGHNT and CDR2 YYREEE (reference sequence). V gave up 0 bases and J gave up 2 bases, with 12 bases separating them. The CDR3 extends over 15 amino acids.

The rearrangement uses TRBV27 and TRBJ2-1; TRBD2 agrees at 8 bases. After removal of 3 bases from V and 2 bases from J, the junction contained 0 bases not matched to a gene. CDR1 is MNHEY, CDR2 SMNVEV, per germline (reference sequence). This CDR3 has 14 amino acids. The CDR3 region is CASSFGGAYNEQFF. In DNA, the CDR3 is TGTGCCAGCAGTTTCGGGGGGGCCTACAATGAGCAGTTCTTC.

V gene TRBV7-6 combines with J gene TRBJ2-7, with 9 bases that match TRBD1. Germline V gene sequence: CDR1 SGHVS, CDR2 FNYEAQ. The junction had 11 bases not matched to a gene; V was cut back by 0 bases and J by 5 bases. The CDR3 totals 17 residues. The CDR3 is CASSLAAGTGNPHEQYF. The CDR3 coding sequence is TGTGCCAGCAGCTTAGCGGCTGGGACAGGGAATCCCCACGAGCAGTACTTC. The full variable domain, with the rest looked up from reference TRBV7-6 and TRBJ2-7, is GAGVSQSPRYKVTKRGQDVALRCDPISGHVSLYWYRQALGQGPEFLTYFNYEAQQDKSGLPNDRFSAERPEGSISTLTIQRTEQRDSAMYRCASSLAAGTGNPHEQYFGPGTRLTVT.

The V call is TRBV10-3, the J call TRBJ2-5, with TRBD2 identical over 15 bases. From germline, CDR1 is ENHRY and CDR2 SYGVKD. The CDR3 totals 13 residues. V gave up 10 bases and J gave up 5 bases; unmatched junction bases: 2. This CDR3 reads CATGTSGRETQYF. The CDR3 DNA sequence: TGTGCCACCGGGACTAGCGGGAGGGAGACCCAGTACTTC.

This rearrangement joins TRBV9 to TRBJ2-1, with 13 bases identical to TRBD2. This CDR3 has 15 residues. The germline CDR1 and CDR2 sequences are SGDLS and YYNGEE. The V and J ends lost 6 bases and 4 bases, in that order; junction bases with no gene match: 4. This chain's CDR3 is CASTETSGGYNEQFF. The CDR3, as DNA: TGTGCCAGCACCGAGACTAGCGGGGGGTACAATGAGCAGTTCTTC.

V is TRBV6-2 or TRBV6-3 and J is TRBJ2-7, with a weak D call TRBD1 (5 bases). The CDR3 totals 17 residues. Trimming removed 1 base at V and 0 bases at J, with 16 bases between. CDR1 MNHEY and CDR2 SVGEGT come from the germline V gene. The CDR3 DNA is TGTGCCAGCAGTTACTTTTCCCCAGGGCTTTACTCCTACGAGCAGTACTTC. It translates to CASSYFSPGLYSYEQYF.

The CDR3 DNA is TGTGCCAGCAGTCCTGGGGGACAGGGAGGCGAGACCCAGTACTTC. Translation gives CASSPGGQGGETQYF. This chain links TRBV6-4 with TRBJ2-5; 9 positions agree with TRBD1. CDR3 length: 15 amino acids. CDR1 and CDR2 from the germline V gene are MRHNA and SNTAGT. V trimming: 5 bases; J trimming: 5 bases; junction bases outside the gene matches: 9.

This clone was recorded a few times. The chain links TRBV5-1 to TRBJ1-4, with 10 bases identical to TRBD1. Germline trimming cut 0 bases from V and 7 bases from J; bases unmatched to any gene: 3. The germline gives CDR1 SGHRS, CDR2 YFSETQ. This CDR3 is built from 15 residues. The CDR3 sequence is CASSLAGTGAEKLFF. As DNA, the CDR3 is TGCGCCAGCAGCTTGGCCGGGACAGGGGCTGAAAAACTGTTTTTT.

The chain is built from TRBV19 and TRBJ2-3, with 10 bases lining up with TRBD2. The V segment lost 4 bases and the J segment 2 bases; nucleotides outside the gene matches: 6. The CDR3 has 16 amino acids. Germline V CDR1 and CDR2: LNHDA, SQIVND (reference sequence). CDR3 in DNA: TGTGCCAGTAGTAAACTTAGCGGGAGGTCCACAGATACGCAGTATTTT. It yields the protein CASSKLSGRSTDTQYF.

V gene TRBV10-2 combines with J gene TRBJ2-1; no reliable D call. CDR1 and CDR2 (germline): WSHSY, SAAADI. This CDR3 contains 13 residues. Trimming shortened V by 4 bases and J by 6 bases, and 10 bases separated the two germline ends. Here the CDR3 DNA reads TGCGCCAGCAGTGCGTGGCGAGGCAATGAGCAGTTCTTC. Its translation is CASSAWRGNEQFF.

The rearrangement joins TRBV18 to TRBJ1-4, with TRBD1 as a possible D gene (5 bases). The V end lost 3 bases, the J end lost 1 base, and 12 bases lay between the germline ends. Germline CDR1 and CDR2: KGHSH and LQKENI. The CDR3 is made up of 16 amino acids. CDR3: CASSPKPGETNEKLFF. Written as DNA, the CDR3 is TGTGCCAGCTCACCGAAACCGGGGGAAACTAATGAAAAACTGTTTTTT.

This chain connects TRBV5-5 to TRBJ1-3; D uncertain. V was trimmed by 4 bases and J by 4 bases, leaving 12 bases between them. Germline V CDR1 and CDR2: SGHKS, YYEKEE (reference sequence). This CDR3 has 14 residues. DNA for the CDR3: TGTGCCAGCAGCCCGTCGAGGGTGGGAAACACCATATATTTT. This translates into CASSPSRVGNTIYF.

The chain is built from TRBV7-9 and TRBJ1-4, with 8 bases aligning to TRBD1. The CDR3 is 15 amino acids. Germline CDR1 reads SEHNR; CDR2 reads FQNEAQ (reference sequence). V shed 3 bases, J shed 3 bases, and the junction held 3 bases outside the gene matches. The CDR3 sequence: CASSFTGGSNEKLFF. For the CDR3, the DNA is TGTGCCAGCAGCTTCACAGGGGGATCTAATGAAAAACTGTTTTTT.

This rearrangement joins TRBV12-3 or TRBV12-4 to TRBJ2-7, with D possibly TRBD1 on 5 matching bases. The V gene lost 2 bases and the J gene lost 5 bases, with 7 bases spanning the gap. The CDR3 runs 12 residues. CDR3 residues: CASSLSGNEQYF. CDR3 in DNA: TGTGCCAGCAGTTTATCAGGGAACGAGCAGTACTTC.

This sequence joins TRBV13 and TRBJ2-4; 7 bases map to TRBD2. The CDR3 is made up of 16 amino acids. V shed 4 bases and J 6 bases; nucleotides not matched to a gene: 12. CDR1 is PRHDT and CDR2 is FYEKMQ in the germline V gene (reference sequence). The CDR3 reads CASSSSQRDWGNIQYF. The CDR3 nucleotides read TGTGCCAGCAGCTCCTCCCAGCGGGACTGGGGAAACATTCAGTACTTC.

For this clone: Sequence at one end of the junction differs from germline and may be a read error. The chain is built from TRBV3-1 (or the pseudogene TRBV3-2) and TRBJ1-2; D is undetermined. This CDR3 comprises 14 residues. The V gene's germline CDR1 is LGHDT and CDR2 YNNKEL (reference sequence). The chain's CDR3 is CASSQLHGDYGCTF. In DNA form, the CDR3 reads TGTGCCAGCAGCCAACTTCATGGAGACTATGGCTGCACCTTC.

The chain links TRBV7-9 to TRBJ2-2; 10 nucleotides agree with TRBD2. CDR3 length equals 15 residues. CDR1 SEHNR and CDR2 FQNEAQ come from the germline V gene (reference sequence). After removal of 5 bases from V and 5 bases from J, the junction contained 5 bases not matched to a gene. CDR3 sequence reads: CASSHSGRWTGELFF. Written as DNA, the CDR3 is TGTGCCAGCAGCCATAGCGGGAGGTGGACCGGGGAGCTGTTTTTT.

The gene calls are TRBV2 and TRBJ1-4, with 8 bases that match TRBD1. Germline V gene data show CDR1 as SNHLY and CDR2 as FYNNEI. The CDR3 spans 16 residues. The V and J ends lost 4 bases and 8 bases, in that order; junction bases with no gene match: 12. CDR3 DNA: TGTGCCAGCAGTGGAGGACAGGGTGGGCGTTGGGAAAAACTGTTTTTT. Amino acid sequence: CASSGGQGGRWEKLFF.

This chain links TRBV20-1 with TRBJ1-5; a weak D match, TRBD1 (6 bases). Between the trimmed V and J ends, which lost 2 bases and 16 bases, there was a span of 15 bases. Looked up from germline, CDR1 is DFQATT and CDR2 is SNEGSKA (reference sequence). The CDR3 length is 11 residues. CDR3 sequence: CSARSGGDNHF. The CDR3 DNA is TGCAGTGCTAGATCCGGGGGGGACAACCATTTT.

This chain connects TRBV5-5 to TRBJ1-3, with D perhaps TRBD1 (5 bases). The CDR3 has 16 residues. Germline assignment: CDR1 SGHKS and CDR2 YYEKEE (reference sequence). V was trimmed by 0 bases and J by 0 bases, leaving 10 bases between them. The CDR3 reads CASSLAGISSGNTIYF. The CDR3 DNA is TGTGCCAGCAGCTTGGCAGGGATCAGCTCTGGAAACACCATATATTTT.